This T cell receptor (beta chain) originates from a study of blood T cell repertoires in COVID-19 (dated by TCRdb to about 2020). Concerning the study at large: The collaborator samples originated in the United States, Italy and Spain and spanned the acute and convalescent phases of COVID-19. The prospective study material was composed of cDNA or gDNA derived from T cells, B-cell-depleted T cells, or PBMCs. The dataset comprised deeply sampled blood TCRbeta repertoires from subjects exposed to, actively infected with, or recovered from COVID-19. A freely available public database, intended as a resource for researchers studying the immune response to SARS-CoV-2, is where the repertoires were released. Samples came from the ongoing ImmuneRACE study (first 160 participants) plus 1,254 subjects from 6 global collaborators. Sample metadata almost always included a de-identified subject ID, COVID-19 status, age in years and sex. Where HLA class I and class II types were available, the types were taken from metadata supplied by the sample provider, not from assay-based typing.

The immunoSEQ Assay, a bias-controlled multiplex PCR, was used to amplify TCRbeta CDR3 regions from genomic DNA. For the original study's pipeline: The number of nucleated cells in each sample was estimated from the amplification of reference gene primers within the assay. Sequence reads were collapsed and filtered to measure the absolute abundance of every unique TCRbeta CDR3 rearrangement. For each sample, productive Simpson clonality was calculated as the square root of Simpson's diversity index across productive rearrangements. Not all clones reach the TCRdb copy of this immuneACCESS table, which keeps in-frame sequences only. Checked studies attribute under half of the gap to unresolved V genes and leave the rest unexplained. Clonal size and the V and J genes are those of that table, whereas D and trimming came from the DNA. Here the sample has under 110,000 clones; approximately 89% occur a single time. The ten largest clones represent approximately 10% of the sample.

Each collaborating institution followed its own protocols to collect whole blood in K2EDTA tubes. For TCRbeta analysis, collaborators shipped samples as frozen whole blood, isolated PBMCs, or DNA extracted from either of those sample types. Trimming takes 5 bases from V and 0 bases from J, and the germline ends sit 9 bases apart. From the cysteine up to the phenylalanine, the CDR3 has a length of 14 residues. The kept DNA is CDR3 alone, 42 bases in frame from the first base. Sequences SGHRS (CDR1) and YFSETQ (CDR2) are obtained from the germline V gene. General findings and caveats noted by the study authors: The quantity of clinical and demographic metadata differed by source and by participant and was supplied without curation.

This clone was counted once. Its cognate antigen has yet to be identified. No base quality values were provided; no much bigger clone lies one nucleotide off. The chain is made from TRBV5-1 and TRBJ1-3; the D gene cannot be named for sure. The TCR comes from a woman in her twenties or thirties with acute or convalescent COVID-19. The sample was peripheral blood. The CDR3 region has the sequence CASRLQSSGNTIYF. DNA sequence: TGCGCCAGCAGGTTACAGAGCTCTGGAAACACCATATATTTT.